What follows are 9 T cell receptor beta chains derived from one specimen sequenced in a study of patients and donors after allogeneic stem cell transplantation. One entry per CDR3 protein results from TCRdb running MiXCR on the RT-PCR reads. The sample lists over 25,000 distinct CDR3 sequences, around 33% occurring once. Sample: blood, either unsorted or a sorted T cell fraction (not recorded which). These receptors all stem from a human donor who was either an allogeneic HSCT recipient or a stem cell or donor lymphocyte infusion donor (not recorded which). It is not recorded whose cells these are; they may come from a transplant donor.

V and J are TRBV7-2 and TRBJ2-1; no clear D gene. The CDR3 is 11 amino acids. The germline CDR1 and CDR2 sequences are SGHTA and FQGNSA. Trimming removed 8 bases at V and 11 bases at J, with 13 bases between. The CDR3 protein is CASGTTTKQFF. CDR3 sequence (DNA): TGTGCCAGCGGTACTACCACTAAGCAGTTCTTC.

V is TRBV4-2 and J is TRBJ2-1; 7 positions agree with TRBD2. CDR3 length: 14 amino acids. Germline V lookup: CDR1 LGHNA, CDR2 YNFKEQ. The junction had 6 bases not matched to a gene; V was cut back by 4 bases and J by 6 bases. The CDR3 DNA reads TGTGCCAGCAGCCCGGACCCGGGAGGCAATGAGCAGTTCTTC. Translating it yields CASSPDPGGNEQFF.

This clonotype was seen a few times. The J gene is TRBJ2-1, the V gene TRBV5-1, with D perhaps TRBD1 (6 bases). V was clipped by 4 bases and J by 4 bases, with 12 bases between them. The CDR3 spans 14 residues. Per germline, CDR1 SGHRS and CDR2 YFSETQ. CDR3 loop: CASSTTTGYNEQFF. As DNA, the CDR3 is TGCGCCAGCAGCACGACGACAGGTTACAATGAGCAGTTCTTC.

Only a few counts were recorded for this clonotype. The V call is TRBV10-3, the J call TRBJ1-2, with a possible D match to TRBD1 (5 bases). Germline assignment: CDR1 ENHRY and CDR2 SYGVKD. This CDR3 contains 14 residues. Trimming removed 1 base at V and 6 bases at J, with 12 bases between. CDR3 protein: CAISEYGTKDGYTF. The CDR3, as DNA: TGTGCCATCAGTGAGTACGGGACGAAGGATGGCTACACCTTC.

The rearrangement joins TRBV11-2 to TRBJ2-1; tentative D call: TRBD1 (5 bases). Germline CDR1 and CDR2: SGHAT and FQNNGV. The CDR3 contains 16 residues. V was clipped by 1 base and J by 3 bases, with 13 bases between them. In DNA, the CDR3 is TGTGCCAGCAGCTTAGGTCTAGAAAGGGGCTACAATGAGCAGTTCTTC. This gives the protein CASSLGLERGYNEQFF.

This chain uses TRBV4-1 with TRBJ1-1, with a possible D match to TRBD1 (5 bases). CDR3 size: 18 residues. With 3 bases removed from V and 1 base from J, the gap between germline ends came to 21 bases. Looked up from germline, CDR1 is MGHRA and CDR2 is YSYEKL. This CDR3 reads CASSQPFSRQGQNTEAFF. For the CDR3, the DNA is TGCGCCAGCAGCCAGCCCTTTTCCCGGCAGGGTCAGAACACTGAAGCTTTCTTT.

The V gene is TRBV5-1, the J gene TRBJ1-2; 8 bases line up with TRBD1. Trimming took 5 bases from V and 5 from J; bases not matched to a gene: 8. This CDR3 has 14 amino acids. Germline lookup yields CDR1 SGHRS and CDR2 YFSETQ. For the CDR3, the DNA is TGCGCCAGCAGGAGGACAGGGAGTTTATATGGCTACACCTTC. Amino acid sequence: CASRRTGSLYGYTF.

The genes are TRBV11-3 and TRBJ2-3; 11 nucleotides align to TRBD2. Germline assignment: CDR1 SGHNT and CDR2 YENEEA. The CDR3 runs to 15 residues. Trimming at V came to 8 bases and at J to 6 bases, leaving 10 bases not matched to a gene. The CDR3 region is CASRGTSGAGDTQYF. In DNA form, the CDR3 reads TGTGCCAGCCGAGGGACTAGCGGAGCGGGGGATACGCAGTATTTT.

This sequence joins TRBV29-1 and TRBJ1-2; tentatively, D is TRBD1 (5 bases). Per germline, CDR1 SQVTM and CDR2 ANQGSEA. The V gene lost 7 bases and the J gene lost 7 bases, with 19 bases spanning the gap. CDR3 length: 13 residues. CDR3 in amino acids: CSGALRDGGGYTF. The CDR3 DNA follows: TGCAGCGGTGCCCTCAGGGATGGGGGTGGCTACACCTTC.